A single sample is the source of the 24 T cell receptor beta chains below, sequenced in a study of shared clonotypes between healthy human individuals. This table comes from immunoSEQ multiplex PCR, and its TCRdb copy is limited to in-frame clones, with some not included. Among millions of clones listed, roughly 95% were seen once. The specimen was naive CD4+ T cells sorted from blood. Stated subset: CD45RA+ positively selected. All receptors come from a man between 18 and 35 years old in good health.

CDR3 nucleotides: TGTGCCATCAGGGCCGGGACAGGGTTTTTT. Translating it yields CAIRAGTGFF. This rearrangement joins TRBV10-3 to TRBJ1-4; 8 bases align to TRBD1. Trimming removed 6 bases from V and 16 bases from J; junction bases left unmatched: 4. CDR3 length equals 10 residues. CDR1 and CDR2 (germline): ENHRY, SYGVKD.

For this clone: This CDR3 is also generated by other DNA sequences in the sample. The chain combines TRBV14 with TRBJ1-6, with 10 bases that match TRBD1. The CDR3 runs to 16 residues. The germline V gene has CDR1 SGHDN and CDR2 FVKESK. V shed 1 base, J shed 5 bases, and the junction held 2 bases outside the gene matches. The CDR3 reads CASSQGTGGNNSPLHF. CDR3 DNA: TGTGCCAGCAGCCAAGGGACAGGGGGTAATAATTCACCCCTCCACTTT.

The gene calls are TRBV5-4 and TRBJ1-1, with 8 nucleotides matching TRBD1. The trim removed 1 base at V and 3 bases at J, leaving 8 bases unmatched. The CDR3 sequence is 16 residues long. The germline CDR1 and CDR2 sequences are SGHNT and YYREEE (reference sequence). This chain's CDR3 is CASSLSQLQGDTEAFF. The DNA for the CDR3 is TGTGCCAGCAGCTTGTCCCAACTACAGGGGGACACTGAAGCTTTCTTT.

The rearrangement joins TRBV5-1 to TRBJ1-3; 7 positions match TRBD1. CDR1 and CDR2 (germline): SGHRS, YFSETQ. V lost 2 bases, J lost 2 bases, and 10 bases stayed unmatched. The CDR3 length is 17 residues. CDR3 sequence (DNA): TGCGCCAGCAGCTTAGGAGCCACCGGGACAGCTGGAAACACCATATATTTT. Translated, it gives CASSLGATGTAGNTIYF.

The CDR3 sequence is CASSRQGAEYEQYF. The CDR3 nucleotides read TGCGCCAGCAGCCGACAGGGGGCTGAGTACGAGCAGTACTTC. This chain connects TRBV5-1 to TRBJ2-7; 10 nucleotides agree with TRBD1. CDR1 and CDR2 from the germline V gene are SGHRS and YFSETQ. The CDR3 contains 14 residues. J was trimmed by 4 bases and V by 4 bases; bases with no gene match: 5.

The rearrangement links TRBV13 to TRBJ2-3; possible D gene TRBD2, 6 bases. The CDR3 spans 16 residues. The germline V and J ends were trimmed by 2 bases and 3 bases, with 15 bases remaining between them. Germline V CDR1 and CDR2: PRHDT, FYEKMQ (reference sequence). The CDR3 bases are TGTGCCAGCAGCTTATCCACGGGAGTCGGTACAGATACGCAGTATTTT. It codes for CASSLSTGVGTDTQYF.

This chain links TRBV7-8 with TRBJ2-4, with 9 nucleotides matching TRBD1. V trimming: 5 bases; J trimming: 0 bases; junction bases outside the gene matches: 8. Germline CDR1 is SGHVS and CDR2 is FQNEAQ. CDR3 size: 17 residues. As DNA, the CDR3 is TGTGCCAGCAGCCCGAGGGGGGACAGGGCAGCCAAAAACATTCAGTACTTC. As protein: CASSPRGDRAAKNIQYF. The complete variable domain, with remaining parts taken from reference TRBV7-8 and TRBJ2-4, reads GAGVSQSPRYKVAKRGQDVALRCDPISGHVSLFWYQQALGQGPEFLTYFQNEAQLDKSGLPSDRFFAERPEGSVSTLKIQRTQQEDSAVYLCASSPRGDRAAKNIQYFGAGTRLSVL.

The chain carries TRBV30 and TRBJ2-7; D unresolved. The germline V and J ends were trimmed by 3 bases and 3 bases, with 6 bases remaining between them. This CDR3 contains 11 residues. Germline V gives CDR1 GTSNPN, CDR2 SVGIG (reference sequence). DNA for the CDR3: TGTGCCTGGAGGGATGGCTACGAGCAGTACTTC. Translation gives CAWRDGYEQYF. The full variable domain, completed using reference TRBV30 and TRBJ2-7, is SQTIHQWPATLVQPVGSPLSLECTVEGTSNPNLYWYRQAAGRGLQLLFYSVGIGQISSEVPQNLSASRPQDRQFILSSKKLLLSDSGFYLCAWRDGYEQYFGPGTRLTVT.

V usage is TRBV7-2 and J usage is TRBJ1-1; TRBD1 aligns across 8 bases. V lost 3 bases, J lost 1 base, and 4 bases stayed unmatched. The CDR3 runs to 15 residues. CDR1 SGHTA and CDR2 FQGNSA come from the germline V gene. The CDR3 is CASSFVRGPNTEAFF. CDR3 in DNA: TGTGCCAGCAGCTTCGTCAGGGGGCCGAACACTGAAGCTTTCTTT.

The chain carries TRBV11-3 and TRBJ2-5; the D gene is possibly TRBD2 (6 bases). The CDR3 is made up of 14 amino acids. Trimming shortened V by 5 bases and J by 5 bases, and 15 bases separated the two germline ends. CDR1 and CDR2 from the germline V gene are SGHNT and YENEEA. CDR3 sequence reads: CASSPSEGSETQYF. CDR3 nucleotide sequence: TGTGCCAGCAGCCCTAGCGAGGGGTCGGAGACCCAGTACTTC.

This clone appeared a single time. The rearrangement links TRBV19 to TRBJ2-1; 10 bases align to TRBD2. CDR3 size: 16 residues. Germline-derived CDR1 and CDR2 are LNHDA and SQIVND (reference sequence). V was clipped by 3 bases and J by 3 bases; unmatched bases: 5. The CDR3 reads CASSISPSGSYNEQFF. In DNA form, the CDR3 reads TGTGCCAGTAGTATTTCACCTAGCGGGAGCTACAATGAGCAGTTCTTC.

The chain uses TRBV27 and TRBJ2-3, with a possible D match to TRBD2 (5 bases). This CDR3 has 14 residues. V lost 7 bases and J 0 bases, leaving 11 bases between the germline ends. CDR1 is MNHEY and CDR2 is SMNVEV in the germline V gene (reference sequence). CDR3 sequence (DNA): TGTGCCAGCAAGCCGGACTTAAGCACAGATACGCAGTATTTT. Its translation is CASKPDLSTDTQYF.

This clone has just one count. CDR3 protein: CASSSGYPSYNEQFF. DNA of the CDR3: TGCGCCAGCAGCTCCGGTTATCCCTCCTACAATGAGCAGTTCTTC. This chain joins TRBV5-1 and TRBJ2-1; D gene ambiguous. Trimming removed 3 bases at V and 0 bases at J, with 10 bases between. In germline, CDR1 is SGHRS, CDR2 YFSETQ. The CDR3 is 15 amino acids.

The chain couples TRBV7-2 to TRBJ2-5; 8 nucleotides match TRBD1. Germline CDR1 reads SGHTA; CDR2 reads FQGNSA. The CDR3 spans 13 residues. V was clipped by 5 bases and J by 4 bases; unmatched bases: 3. The CDR3 coding sequence is TGTGCCAGCAGCCAGGGGGCCGCAGAGACCCAGTACTTC. Protein sequence: CASSQGAAETQYF.

The genes are TRBV6-5 and TRBJ2-5, with D hard to call. In germline, CDR1 is MNHEY, CDR2 SVGAGI. Trimming pared 2 bases from V and 5 bases from J, leaving 18 bases between. This CDR3 contains 16 residues. The chain's CDR3 is CASSYRPYYSGETQYF. For the CDR3, the DNA is TGTGCCAGCAGTTACCGACCGTACTATAGTGGGGAGACCCAGTACTTC.

This sequence joins TRBV7-6 and TRBJ1-4; D remains ambiguous. CDR1 SGHVS and CDR2 FNYEAQ come from the germline V gene. The CDR3 covers 14 residues. V lost 2 bases, J lost 4 bases, and 8 bases lay in between. The CDR3 DNA is TGTGCCAGCAGCTTAAGAGGGAATAATGAAAAACTGTTTTTT. Amino acid sequence: CASSLRGNNEKLFF.

V gene TRBV7-2 combines with J gene TRBJ2-5, with D perhaps TRBD2 (6 bases). The V and J ends lost 1 base and 2 bases respectively, with 20 bases between them. Germline V CDR1 and CDR2: SGHTA, FQGNSA. This CDR3 has 18 amino acids. The CDR3 coding sequence is TGTGCCAGCAGCTTAGGGGCATCTCCGGGAGCAACTCAAGAGACCCAGTACTTC. It yields the protein CASSLGASPGATQETQYF.

Turning to this clone: This specimen includes other DNA sequences encoding the same CDR3. The chain links TRBV6-1 to TRBJ1-1; D not certain. The germline V gene encodes CDR1 MNHNS and CDR2 SASEGT. The CDR3 is 13 amino acids. Trimming took 1 base from V and 5 from J, leaving 8 bases between them. Here the CDR3 reads CASSEVRGTEAFF. Written as DNA, the CDR3 is TGTGCCAGCAGTGAAGTTCGGGGTACTGAAGCTTTCTTT.

The chain links TRBV10-3 to TRBJ2-6; no definite D call. This CDR3 region has 15 residues. Germline V gene sequence: CDR1 ENHRY, CDR2 SYGVKD. With 7 bases removed from V and 1 base from J, the gap between germline ends came to 11 bases. CDR3 nucleotides: TGTGCCATCATGGTAGGAACTTCTGGGGCCAACGTCCTGACTTTC. Its translation: CAIMVGTSGANVLTF.

The CDR3: CAWSKTSGYTDTQYF. CDR3 DNA: TGTGCCTGGAGTAAAACTAGCGGGTACACAGATACGCAGTATTTT. This chain joins TRBV30 and TRBJ2-3; TRBD2 matches at 9 bases. V lost 2 bases and J lost 2; bases outside the gene matches: 5. Germline V lookup: CDR1 GTSNPN, CDR2 SVGIG (reference sequence). CDR3 length: 15 residues. The complete variable domain, with remaining parts taken from reference TRBV30 and TRBJ2-3, reads SQTIHQWPATLVQPVGSPLSLECTVEGTSNPNLYWYRQAAGRGLQLLFYSVGIGQISSEVPQNLSASRPQDRQFILSSKKLLLSDSGFYLCAWSKTSGYTDTQYFGPGTRLTVL.

The genes are TRBV4-1 and TRBJ1-4, with TRBD1 matching 7 bases. V was clipped by 1 base and J by 8 bases; unmatched bases: 1. This CDR3 region has 13 residues. The germline gives CDR1 MGHRA, CDR2 YSYEKL. The chain's CDR3 is CASSQADREKLFF. Written as DNA, the CDR3 is TGCGCCAGCAGCCAAGCGGACAGGGAAAAACTGTTTTTT.

This chain joins TRBV10-3 and TRBJ2-2; 7 nucleotides line up with TRBD1. The CDR3 runs 16 residues. J lost 2 bases, V lost 6 bases, and 9 bases had no gene match. Germline V CDR1 and CDR2: ENHRY, SYGVKD. The CDR3 DNA reads TGTGCCATCAGCCTATCCCGGGACAGAAACACCGGGGAGCTGTTTTTT. Translating it yields CAISLSRDRNTGELFF.

This clone appeared a single time. V usage is TRBV5-4 and J usage is TRBJ1-2, with D perhaps TRBD1 (6 bases). CDR3 size: 13 residues. Germline loops: CDR1 SGHNT, CDR2 YYREEE (reference sequence). V was pared by 4 bases and J by 6 bases, with 13 bases between. The CDR3 DNA sequence: TGTGCCAGCAGCCCTCAGGGGTCTCATGGCTACACCTTC. Its protein is CASSPQGSHGYTF. Filled out from reference TRBV5-4 and TRBJ1-2, the complete variable domain reads ETGVTQSPTHLIKTRGQQVTLRCSSQSGHNTVSWYQQALGQGPQFIFQYYREEENGRGNFPPRFSGLQFPNYSSELNVNALELDDSALYLCASSPQGSHGYTFGSGTRLTVV.

Turning to this clone: At one boundary the junction diverges from the germline segment, which might be a read error. The chain employs TRBV5-6 and TRBJ1-2; D is unclear. CDR1 is SGHDT and CDR2 is YYEEEE in the germline V gene. The CDR3 spans 14 residues. The CDR3 spells CASSFGLTNFGYTF. The CDR3 nucleotides read TGTGCCAGCAGCTTTGGACTGACTAACTTTGGCTACACCTTC.